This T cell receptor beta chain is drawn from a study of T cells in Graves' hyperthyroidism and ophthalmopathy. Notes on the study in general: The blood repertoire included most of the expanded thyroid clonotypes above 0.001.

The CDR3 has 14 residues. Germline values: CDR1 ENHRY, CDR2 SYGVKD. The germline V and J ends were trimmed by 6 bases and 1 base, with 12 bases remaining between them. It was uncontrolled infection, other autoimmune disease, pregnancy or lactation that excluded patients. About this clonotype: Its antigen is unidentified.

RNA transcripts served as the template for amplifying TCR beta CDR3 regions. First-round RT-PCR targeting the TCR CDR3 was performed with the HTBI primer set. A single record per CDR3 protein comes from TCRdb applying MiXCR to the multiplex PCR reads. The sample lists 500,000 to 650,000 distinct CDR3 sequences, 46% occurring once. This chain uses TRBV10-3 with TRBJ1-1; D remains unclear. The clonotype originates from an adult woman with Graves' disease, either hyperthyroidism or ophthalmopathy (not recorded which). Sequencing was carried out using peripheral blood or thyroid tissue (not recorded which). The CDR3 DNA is TGTGCCATCAGAGACCGGACGGGGAACACTGAAGCTTTCTTT. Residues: CAIRDRTGNTEAFF.